This T cell receptor (beta chain) was recorded in a study of control samples from healthy donors and cancer patients. This CDR3 spans 18 amino acids. V was clipped by 2 bases and J by 2 bases, with 21 bases between them. CDR1 is SGHRS, CDR2 YFSETQ, per germline. Method: immunoSEQ multiplex PCR; TCRdb's copy keeps in-frame clones and lacks some. The sample contains roughly 100,000 clones, more than 85% of which appear only once. Sequencing was performed on blood. This TCR derives from a man younger than 45 in good health. This sequence joins TRBV5-1 and TRBJ2-3; D unclear. Written as DNA, the CDR3 is TGCGCCAGCAGCTTAGGGCACCGTCTGGGATGGGACACAGATACGCAGTATTTT. Protein product: CASSLGHRLGWDTDTQYF.